This TCR beta chain is drawn from a study of T-cell memory formation after mild COVID-19 (dated by TCRdb to the early 2020s). Regarding the research as a whole: TCR sequence clusters from the two donors were largely donor specific. T-cell clones expanding and contracting after mild COVID-19 in a couple of donors were tracked by longitudinal TCRalpha and TCRbeta repertoire sequencing. The cohort was made up of two young adult volunteers, one female and one male, who were previously healthy.

In its sample, this clonotype was seen a few times. Its antigen has not been determined. Base qualities were left out, and no much larger clone turns up one base away. Sequencing relied on an Illumina NovaSeq 6000. TCRalpha and TCRbeta cDNA libraries were built by 5'RACE with constant-segment primers, adding sample barcodes and unique molecular identifiers. RNA was extracted from every sample with Trizol reagent. Library amplification was performed in two PCR steps, and a second sample barcode and Illumina TruSeq adapters were introduced in the second step. Libraries were sequenced on an Illumina NovaSeq with 2 x 150 bp paired-end reads. Concerning the study's data processing: Reads were demultiplexed and collapsed into UMI-guided consensus sequences with migec v1.2.7. Using mixcr v2.1.11, the UMI consensuses were aligned to TRA and TRB V and J templates and assembled into clonotypes. Clonotypes were classified as expanded or contracted when called significant by both edgeR and NoisET, with noise models trained on biological replicates. For edgeR calls, the cutoffs were a false discovery rate-adjusted p below 0.01 and a log2 fold-change threshold of 1. PCA with hierarchical clustering of max-normalized trajectories of the 1000 most abundant clonotypes was used as exploratory dynamics analysis. The CD4 or CD8 phenotype of responding clones was assigned using the separately sequenced CD4+ and CD8+ repertoires. TCRdb ran its own pipeline on the public reads, namely fastp trimming at Q25 and MiXCR clone calling, and kept in-frame beta chains. CDR3 protein duplicates are merged, each entry listing the most common genes and DNA. It is TCRdb's table, rather than the study itself, that gives the V and J calls and clone size. This sample holds about 140,000 distinct CDR3 sequences; more than 12% were observed only once. The ten most abundant clones make up roughly 14% of the sample.

The investigation overall reported the following: Contracting CD4+ clones appeared mostly in the CM and EM memory subsets, whereas CD8+ clones were enriched in EMRA. Balanced CD4/CD8 phenotypes were observed for clones contracting from day 15 to 85, whereas a bias towards CD4+ was observed for a second wave of clones expanding from day 15 to 37. SARS-CoV-2 specificity was not confirmed for the second-wave clones peaking on day 37. Only two mild cases were covered in the study, and larger cohorts including severe cases with pre-infection samples were considered necessary. Some responding clones were detected in pre-infection memory, suggesting pre-existing cross-reactive memory T cells joined the SARS-CoV-2 response.

PBMCs were isolated by Ficoll-Paque density gradient centrifugation. For CDR1 and CDR2, the germline V gene (reference sequence) lists DFQATT and SNEGSKA. From the cysteine through the phenylalanine, the CDR3 covers 16 amino acids. The kept DNA is CDR3 alone, 48 bases in frame from the first base. At the junction V is shortened by 0 bases and J by 1 base, with 15 bases in between. Sequencing was performed on PBMCs or a T cell subset sorted from them (not recorded which). This receptor chain uses TRBV20-1 and TRBJ1-1; D gene: possibly TRBD1, on 5 matching bases. The TCR sequence derives from an adult woman who had mild COVID-19 (a few samples of this study predate the infection). The sample titles of this study are shuffled in the database, so cell type and time point are left out; the donor was told from shared clones. At the DNA level, the sequence is TGCAGTGCTAGAGATCCGGGGCTCGTGGCGAACACTGAAGCTTTCTTT. This translates into CSARDPGLVANTEAFF.